The next 7 T cell receptor beta chains were all read from a single sample in a study of control samples from healthy donors and cancer patients. TCRdb's copy holds only in-frame clones and misses some; the assay was immunoSEQ multiplex PCR. The sample holds 150,000 to 180,000 clones, just under 95% seen once. The sequencing sample was made of blood. The receptors originated from a man aged 40-49 years in good health.

The gene calls are TRBV19 and TRBJ1-5; D may be TRBD1 (5 bases). The V gene's germline CDR1 is LNHDA and CDR2 SQIVND (reference sequence). V lost 7 bases to trimming and J lost 6 bases, with 19 bases between them. The CDR3 runs to 15 residues. CDR3 residues: CASIGWGQGSQPQHF. CDR3 sequence (DNA): TGTGCCAGTATAGGGTGGGGTCAGGGCAGTCAGCCCCAGCATTTT.

This clone has a single count. In DNA, the CDR3 is TGTGCAGCCCGCGGACAGGGAGCTCAGCCCCAGCATTTT. Residues: CAARGQGAQPQHF. The chain has TRBV6-5 and TRBJ1-5; 8 bases agree with TRBD1. The length of the CDR3 is 13 residues. Per the germline V gene, CDR1 is MNHEY and CDR2 is SVGAGI.

The chain is built from TRBV5-1 and TRBJ2-7, with 8 positions matching TRBD1. The trim removed 7 bases at V and 3 bases at J, leaving 6 bases unmatched. In germline, CDR1 is SGHRS, CDR2 YFSETQ. This CDR3 spans 13 amino acids. CDR3 DNA sequence: TGCGCCAGCGGGACAGGCAGAAACTACGAGCAGTACTTC. Translated, it gives CASGTGRNYEQYF. Filled out from reference TRBV5-1 and TRBJ2-7, the complete variable domain reads KAGVTQTPRYLIKTRGQQVTLSCSPISGHRSVSWYQQTPGQGLQFLFEYFSETQRNKGNFPGRFSGRQFSNSRSEMNVSTLELGDSALYLCASGTGRNYEQYFGPGTRLTVT.

The rearrangement joins TRBV4-2 to TRBJ1-2; D remains ambiguous. Germline loops: CDR1 LGHNA, CDR2 YNFKEQ. Trimming removed 6 bases from V and 2 bases from J, with 16 bases in between. This CDR3 contains 15 residues. The CDR3 region is CASSPVSDPNYGYTF. For the CDR3, the DNA is TGTGCCAGCAGTCCGGTCTCAGATCCAAACTATGGCTACACCTTC.

The chain is built from TRBV21-1 and TRBJ1-3; the D segment call TRBD1 is taken from the table without a DNA check. TRBV21-1 is deemed a pseudogene. The CDR3 runs to 17 residues. CDR3 region: CASSKRDRGLSGNTIYF. In DNA, the CDR3 is TGTGCCAGCAGCAAAAGGGACAGGGGGCTCTCTGGAAACACCATATATTTT.

The chain employs TRBV19 and TRBJ1-1; TRBD1 might be the D (6 bases). Germline CDR1 LNHDA, CDR2 SQIVND (reference sequence). CDR3 length: 13 amino acids. With 7 bases removed from V and 0 bases from J, the gap between germline ends came to 9 bases. The CDR3 here is CASKDSLNTEAFF. CDR3 bases: TGTGCCAGTAAGGACAGCTTGAACACTGAAGCTTTCTTT. The full variable domain, with the rest looked up from reference TRBV19 and TRBJ1-1, is DGGITQSPKYLFRKEGQNVTLSCEQNLNHDAMYWYRQDPGQGLRLIYYSQIVNDFQKGDIAEGYSVSREKKESFPLTVTSAQKNPTAFYLCASKDSLNTEAFFGQGTRLTVV.

The V call is TRBV18, the J call TRBJ1-5; TRBD1 agrees at 10 bases. Per the germline V gene, CDR1 is KGHSH and CDR2 is LQKENI. CDR3 length: 14 amino acids. V lost 5 bases to trimming and J lost 6 bases; unmatched junction nucleotides: 4. Here the CDR3 DNA reads TGTGCCAGCTCAGCCGGACAGGGGGGTCAGCCCCAGCATTTT. Translation: CASSAGQGGQPQHF. The full variable domain, completed using reference TRBV18 and TRBJ1-5, is NAGVMQNPRHLVRRRGQEARLRCSPMKGHSHVYWYRQLPEEGLKFMVYLQKENIIDESGMPKERFSAEFPKEGPSILRIQQVVRGDSAAYFCASSAGQGGQPQHFGDGTRLSIL.